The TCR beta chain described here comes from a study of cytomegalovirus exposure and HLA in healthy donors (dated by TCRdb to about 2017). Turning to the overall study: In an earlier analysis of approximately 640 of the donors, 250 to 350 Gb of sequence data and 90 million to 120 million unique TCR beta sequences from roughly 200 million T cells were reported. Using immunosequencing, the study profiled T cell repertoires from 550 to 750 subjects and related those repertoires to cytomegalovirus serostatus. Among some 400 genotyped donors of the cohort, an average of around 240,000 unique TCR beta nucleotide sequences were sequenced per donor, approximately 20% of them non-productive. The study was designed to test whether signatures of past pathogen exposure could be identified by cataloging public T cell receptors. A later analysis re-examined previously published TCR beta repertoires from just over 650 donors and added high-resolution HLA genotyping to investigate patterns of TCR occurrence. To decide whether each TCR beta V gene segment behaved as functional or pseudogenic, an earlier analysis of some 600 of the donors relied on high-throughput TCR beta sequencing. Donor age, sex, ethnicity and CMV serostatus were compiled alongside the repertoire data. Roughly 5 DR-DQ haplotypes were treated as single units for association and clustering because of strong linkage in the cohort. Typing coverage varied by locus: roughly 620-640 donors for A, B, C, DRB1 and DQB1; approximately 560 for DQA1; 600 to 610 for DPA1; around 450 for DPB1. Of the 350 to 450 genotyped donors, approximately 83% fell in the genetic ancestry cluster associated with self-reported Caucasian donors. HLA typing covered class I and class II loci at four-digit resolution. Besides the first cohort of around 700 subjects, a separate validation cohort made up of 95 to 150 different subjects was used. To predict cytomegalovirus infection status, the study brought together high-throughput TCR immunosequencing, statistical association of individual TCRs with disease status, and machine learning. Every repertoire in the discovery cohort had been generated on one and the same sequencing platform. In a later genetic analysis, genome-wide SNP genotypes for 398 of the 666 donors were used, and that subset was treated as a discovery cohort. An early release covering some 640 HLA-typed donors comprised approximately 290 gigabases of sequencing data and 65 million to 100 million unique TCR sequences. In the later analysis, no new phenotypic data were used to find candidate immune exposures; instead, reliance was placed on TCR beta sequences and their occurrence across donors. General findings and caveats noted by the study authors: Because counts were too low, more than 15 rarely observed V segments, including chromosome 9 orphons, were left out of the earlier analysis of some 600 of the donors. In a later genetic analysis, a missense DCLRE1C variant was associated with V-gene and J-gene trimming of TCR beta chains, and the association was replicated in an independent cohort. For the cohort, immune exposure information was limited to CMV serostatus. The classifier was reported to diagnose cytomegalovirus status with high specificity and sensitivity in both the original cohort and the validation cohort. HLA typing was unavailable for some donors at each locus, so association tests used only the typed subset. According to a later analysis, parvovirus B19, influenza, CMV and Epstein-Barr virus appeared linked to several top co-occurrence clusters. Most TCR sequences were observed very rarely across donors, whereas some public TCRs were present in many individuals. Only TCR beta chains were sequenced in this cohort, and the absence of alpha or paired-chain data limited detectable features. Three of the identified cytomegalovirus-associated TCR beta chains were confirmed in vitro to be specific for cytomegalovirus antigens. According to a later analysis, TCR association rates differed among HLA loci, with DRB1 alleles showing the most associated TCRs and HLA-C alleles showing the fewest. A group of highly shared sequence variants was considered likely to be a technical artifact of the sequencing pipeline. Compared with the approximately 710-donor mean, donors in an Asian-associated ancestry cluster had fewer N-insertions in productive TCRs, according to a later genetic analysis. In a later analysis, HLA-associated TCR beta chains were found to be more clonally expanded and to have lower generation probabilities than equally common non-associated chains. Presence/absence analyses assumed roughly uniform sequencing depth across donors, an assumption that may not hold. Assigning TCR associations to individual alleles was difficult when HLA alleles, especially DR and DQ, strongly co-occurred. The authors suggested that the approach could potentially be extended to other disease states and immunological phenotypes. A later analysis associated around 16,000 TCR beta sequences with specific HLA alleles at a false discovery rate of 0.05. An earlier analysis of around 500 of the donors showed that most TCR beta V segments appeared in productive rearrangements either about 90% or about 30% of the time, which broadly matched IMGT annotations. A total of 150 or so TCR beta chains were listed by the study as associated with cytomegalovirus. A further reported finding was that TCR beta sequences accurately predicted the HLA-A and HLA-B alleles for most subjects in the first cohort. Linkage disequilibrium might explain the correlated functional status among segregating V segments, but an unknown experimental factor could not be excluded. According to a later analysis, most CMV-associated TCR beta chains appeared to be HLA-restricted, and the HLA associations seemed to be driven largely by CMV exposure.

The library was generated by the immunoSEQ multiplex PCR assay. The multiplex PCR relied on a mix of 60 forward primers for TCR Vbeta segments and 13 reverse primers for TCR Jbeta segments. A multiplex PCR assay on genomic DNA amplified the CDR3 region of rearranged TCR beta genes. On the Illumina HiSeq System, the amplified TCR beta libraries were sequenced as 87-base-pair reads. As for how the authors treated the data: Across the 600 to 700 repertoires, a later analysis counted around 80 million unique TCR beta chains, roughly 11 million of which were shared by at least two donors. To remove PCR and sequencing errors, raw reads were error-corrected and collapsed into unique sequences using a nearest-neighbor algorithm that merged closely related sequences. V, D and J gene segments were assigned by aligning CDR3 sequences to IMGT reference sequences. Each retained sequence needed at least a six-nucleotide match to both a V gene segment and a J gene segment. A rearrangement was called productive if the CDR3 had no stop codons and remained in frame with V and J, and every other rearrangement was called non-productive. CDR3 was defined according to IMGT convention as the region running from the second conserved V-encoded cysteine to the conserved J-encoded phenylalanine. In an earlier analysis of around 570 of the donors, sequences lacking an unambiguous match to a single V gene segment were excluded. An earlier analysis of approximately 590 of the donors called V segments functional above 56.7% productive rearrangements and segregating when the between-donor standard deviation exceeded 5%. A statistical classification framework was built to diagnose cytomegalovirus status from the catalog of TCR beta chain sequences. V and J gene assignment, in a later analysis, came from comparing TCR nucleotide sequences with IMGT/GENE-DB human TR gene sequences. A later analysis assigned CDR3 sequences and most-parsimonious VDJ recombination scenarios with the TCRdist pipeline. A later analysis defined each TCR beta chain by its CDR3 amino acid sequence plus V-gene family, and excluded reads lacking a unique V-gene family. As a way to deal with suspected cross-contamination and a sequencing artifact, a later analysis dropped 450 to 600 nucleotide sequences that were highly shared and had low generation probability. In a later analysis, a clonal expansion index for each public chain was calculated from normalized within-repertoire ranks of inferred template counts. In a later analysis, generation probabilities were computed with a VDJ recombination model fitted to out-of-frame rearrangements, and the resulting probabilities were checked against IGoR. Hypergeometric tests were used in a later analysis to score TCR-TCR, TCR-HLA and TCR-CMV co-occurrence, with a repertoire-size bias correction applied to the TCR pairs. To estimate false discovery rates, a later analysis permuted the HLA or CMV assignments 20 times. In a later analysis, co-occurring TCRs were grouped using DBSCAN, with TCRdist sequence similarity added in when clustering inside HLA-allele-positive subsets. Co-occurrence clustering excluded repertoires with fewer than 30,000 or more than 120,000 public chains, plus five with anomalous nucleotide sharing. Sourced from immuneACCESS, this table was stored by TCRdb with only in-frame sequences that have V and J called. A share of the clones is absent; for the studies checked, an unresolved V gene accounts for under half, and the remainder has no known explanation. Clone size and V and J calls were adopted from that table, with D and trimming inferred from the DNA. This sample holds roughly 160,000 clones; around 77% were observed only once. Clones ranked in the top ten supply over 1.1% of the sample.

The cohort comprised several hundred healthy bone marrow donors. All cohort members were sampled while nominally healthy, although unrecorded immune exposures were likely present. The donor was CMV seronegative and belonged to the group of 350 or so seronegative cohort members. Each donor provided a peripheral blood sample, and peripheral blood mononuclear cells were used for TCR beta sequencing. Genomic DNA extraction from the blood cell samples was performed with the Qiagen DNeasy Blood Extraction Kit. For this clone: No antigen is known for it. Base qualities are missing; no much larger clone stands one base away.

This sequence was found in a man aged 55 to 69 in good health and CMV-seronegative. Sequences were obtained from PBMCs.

In nucleotides, the sequence is TGCGCCAGCAGCTTGGTGGGGGGAAAGGATGAAAAACTGTTTTTT. This yields the protein CASSLVGGKDEKLFF. The rearranged segments are TRBV5-1 and TRBJ1-4; TRBD1 might be the D gene, on 5 matching bases. CDR1 is given as SGHRS and CDR2 as YFSETQ, both from the germline V gene. The CDR3 spans 15 residues, from the cysteine through the phenylalanine. The retained sequence is limited to the CDR3, 45 bases, with the frame set at the first base. The junction shows trimming of 0 bases on V and 6 bases on J, plus 12 bases between the germline ends.